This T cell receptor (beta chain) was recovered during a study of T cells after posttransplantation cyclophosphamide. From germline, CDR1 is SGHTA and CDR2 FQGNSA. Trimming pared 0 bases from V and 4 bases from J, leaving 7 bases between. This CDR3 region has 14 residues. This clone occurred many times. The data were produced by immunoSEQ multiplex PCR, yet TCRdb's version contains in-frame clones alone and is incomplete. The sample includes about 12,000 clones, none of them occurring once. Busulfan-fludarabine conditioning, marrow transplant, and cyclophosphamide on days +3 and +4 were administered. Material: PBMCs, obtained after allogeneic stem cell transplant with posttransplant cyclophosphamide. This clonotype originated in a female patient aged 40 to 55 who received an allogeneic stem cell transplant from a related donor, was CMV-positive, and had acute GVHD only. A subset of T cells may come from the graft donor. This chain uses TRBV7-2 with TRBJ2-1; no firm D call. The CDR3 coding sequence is TGTGCCAGCAGCTTAGCTACTACTTACAATGAGCAGTTCTTC. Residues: CASSLATTYNEQFF.